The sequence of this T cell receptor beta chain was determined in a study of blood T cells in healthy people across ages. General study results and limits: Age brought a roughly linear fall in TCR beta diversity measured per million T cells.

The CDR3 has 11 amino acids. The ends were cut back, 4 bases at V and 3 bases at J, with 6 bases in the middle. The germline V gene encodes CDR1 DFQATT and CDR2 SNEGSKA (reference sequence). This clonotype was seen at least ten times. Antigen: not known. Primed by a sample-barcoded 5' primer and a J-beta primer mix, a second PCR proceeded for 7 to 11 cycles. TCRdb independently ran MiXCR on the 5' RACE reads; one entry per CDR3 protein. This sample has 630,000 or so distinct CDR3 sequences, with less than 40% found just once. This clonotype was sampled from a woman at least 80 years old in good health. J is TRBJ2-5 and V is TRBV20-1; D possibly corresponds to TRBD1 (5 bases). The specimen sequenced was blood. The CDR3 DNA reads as TGCAGTGCTAACAGGAAAGAGACCCAGTACTTC. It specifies CSANRKETQYF.